These 7 T cell receptor beta chains were sequenced from one sample in a study of T cell responses to AZD1222 COVID-19 vaccine. Repertoires were generated with immunoSEQ multiplex PCR, while TCRdb's copy carries only in-frame clones and drops some. Here the sample spans approximately 75,000 clones, around 87% being singletons. Sequencing was performed on peripheral blood, taken 28 days after the second AZD1222 dose. The receptors were sampled from an adult who received the AZD1222 COVID-19 vaccine.

This chain joins TRBV30 and TRBJ2-2; the D is unclear. Germline V gives CDR1 GTSNPN, CDR2 SVGIG (reference sequence). V was shortened by 5 bases and J by 7 bases, with 14 bases between the two germline ends. The CDR3 has 13 residues. DNA for the CDR3: TGTGCCTGGTGCGCATTGAGCATCGGGGAGCTGTTTTTT. Its translation is CAWCALSIGELFF. Using reference TRBV30 and TRBJ2-2 for the parts outside the CDR3, the full variable domain is SQTIHQWPATLVQPVGSPLSLECTVEGTSNPNLYWYRQAAGRGLQLLFYSVGIGQISSEVPQNLSASRPQDRQFILSSKKLLLSDSGFYLCAWCALSIGELFFGEGSRLTVL.

This clone was counted between two and nine times. The chain has TRBV9 and TRBJ1-1, with 7 positions matching TRBD1. CDR1 is SGDLS and CDR2 is YYNGEE in the germline V gene. Trimming cost V 0 bases and J 3 bases; bases outside gene matches: 2. The CDR3 has 14 residues. The DNA of the CDR3 is TGTGCCAGCAGCGTAGAGGGGGCCTACACTGAAGCTTTCTTT. It specifies CASSVEGAYTEAFF. Full variable domain (outside the CDR3, taken from reference TRBV9 and TRBJ1-1): DSGVTQTPKHLITATGQRVTLRCSPRSGDLSVYWYQQSLDQGLQFLIQYYNGEERAKGNILERFSAQQFPDLHSELNLSSLELGDSALYFCASSVEGAYTEAFFGQGTRLTVV.

The V and J genes are TRBV4-2 and TRBJ1-5; D remains unclear. This CDR3 comprises 15 residues. Germline values: CDR1 LGHNA, CDR2 YNFKEQ. Trimming took 0 bases from V and 0 from J, leaving 6 bases between them. The CDR3 region is CASSQDWNSNQPQHF. As DNA, the CDR3 is TGTGCCAGCAGCCAAGATTGGAATAGCAATCAGCCCCAGCATTTT.

The chain links TRBV27 to TRBJ1-2, with 9 bases aligning to TRBD1. The CDR3 runs 13 residues. The trim removed 4 bases at V and 8 bases at J, leaving 5 bases unmatched. Germline V lookup: CDR1 MNHEY, CDR2 SMNVEV (reference sequence). The CDR3 DNA reads as TGTGCCAGCAGTTGGGGGACAGGGCAGGGCTACACCTTC. Amino acids: CASSWGTGQGYTF.

The chain couples TRBV6-2 or TRBV6-3 to TRBJ2-2; D is possibly TRBD2 (5 bases). V was cut by 5 bases and J by 5 bases, with 9 bases left in between. The CDR3 runs 13 residues. Germline values: CDR1 MNHEY, CDR2 SVGEGT. The DNA of the CDR3 is TGTGCCAGCAGTACTAGTTTTACCGGGGAGCTGTTTTTT. Protein product: CASSTSFTGELFF.

The gene calls are TRBV19 and TRBJ1-4, with D tentatively TRBD1 (6 bases). Deletions cut 2 bases from V and 4 bases from J, with 14 bases between. Germline assignment: CDR1 LNHDA and CDR2 SQIVND (reference sequence). The CDR3 sequence is 16 residues long. CDR3 sequence reads: CASSIPGQIRNEKLFF. CDR3 DNA: TGTGCCAGTAGTATACCCGGACAGATTCGTAATGAAAAACTGTTTTTT.

This chain joins TRBV3-1 (or the pseudogene TRBV3-2) and TRBJ1-2; possible D gene TRBD1, 6 bases. The V gene's germline CDR1 is LGHDT and CDR2 YNNKEL (reference sequence). V lost 8 bases, J lost 2 bases, and 15 bases lay in between. The CDR3 covers 14 residues. DNA of the CDR3: TGTGCCAGCGTCCCCCGGGGGCAAAACTATGGCTACACCTTC. It translates to CASVPRGQNYGYTF.